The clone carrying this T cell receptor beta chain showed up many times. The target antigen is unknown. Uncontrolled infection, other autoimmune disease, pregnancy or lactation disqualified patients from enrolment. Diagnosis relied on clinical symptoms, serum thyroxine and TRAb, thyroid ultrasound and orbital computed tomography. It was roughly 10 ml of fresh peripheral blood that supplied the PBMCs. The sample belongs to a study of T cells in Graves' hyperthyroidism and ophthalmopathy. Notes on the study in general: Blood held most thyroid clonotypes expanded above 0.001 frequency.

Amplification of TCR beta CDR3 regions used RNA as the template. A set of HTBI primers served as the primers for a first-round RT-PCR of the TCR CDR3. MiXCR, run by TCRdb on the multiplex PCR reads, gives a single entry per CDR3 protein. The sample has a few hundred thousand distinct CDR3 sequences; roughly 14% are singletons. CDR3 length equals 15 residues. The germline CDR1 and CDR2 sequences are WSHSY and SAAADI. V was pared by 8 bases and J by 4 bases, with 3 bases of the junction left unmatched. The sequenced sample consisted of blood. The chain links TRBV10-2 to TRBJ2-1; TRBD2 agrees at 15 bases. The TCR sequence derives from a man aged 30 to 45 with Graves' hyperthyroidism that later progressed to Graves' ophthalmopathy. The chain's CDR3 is CASGGTSGGYNEQFF. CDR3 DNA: TGCGCCAGCGGTGGGACTAGCGGGGGGTACAATGAGCAGTTCTTC.